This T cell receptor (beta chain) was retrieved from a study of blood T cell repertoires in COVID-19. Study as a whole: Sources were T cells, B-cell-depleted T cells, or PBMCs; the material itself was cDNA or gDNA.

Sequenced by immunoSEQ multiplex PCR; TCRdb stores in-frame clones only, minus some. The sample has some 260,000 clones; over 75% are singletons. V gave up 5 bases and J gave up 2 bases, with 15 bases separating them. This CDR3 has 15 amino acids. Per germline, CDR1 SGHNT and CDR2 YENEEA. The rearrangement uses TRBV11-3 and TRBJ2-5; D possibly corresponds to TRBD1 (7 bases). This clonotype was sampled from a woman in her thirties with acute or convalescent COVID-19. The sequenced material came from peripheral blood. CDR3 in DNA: TGTGCCAGCAGCCTCGCGGGGACAGAACAAGAGACCCAGTACTTC. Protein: CASSLAGTEQETQYF. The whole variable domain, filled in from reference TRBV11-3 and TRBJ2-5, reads EAGVVQSPRYKIIEKKQPVAFWCNPISGHNTLYWYLQNLGQGPELLIRYENEEAVDDSQLPKDRFSAERLKGVDSTLKIQPAELGDSAVYLCASSLAGTEQETQYFGPGTRLLVL.